This T cell receptor beta chain was identified in a study of beta chain features in type 1 diabetes. Heparinised blood was drawn once per donor, averaging roughly 120 mL. This clone was picked up a small number of times. The antigen remains undetermined. Since all of the isolated RNA was reverse transcribed, expressed TCRB transcripts were what got sequenced. The average read count of naive, central memory and regulatory T cell samples was some 3.9 million. Clones were sequenced by immunoSEQ multiplex PCR, and TCRdb holds only the in-frame ones, with some missing. In the table there are about 350,000 clones, about 18% of which are singletons. The germline V gene encodes CDR1 SEHNR and CDR2 FQNEAQ (reference sequence). The J segment lost 5 bases and the V segment lost 6 bases, leaving 9 bases of the junction unmatched. The CDR3 sequence is 14 residues long. Study-wide points: At VDJ recombination sites, type 1 diabetes patients had fewer insertions and more deleted nucleotides.

This TCR was sampled from a woman younger than 30 in good health. The rearrangement uses TRBV7-9 and TRBJ1-1; 7 nucleotides match TRBD1. What was sequenced was naive CD4+ T cells from blood. The DNA of the CDR3 is TGTGCCAGCAGGATACAGGGGTTCGATACTGAAGCTTTCTTT. Translating it yields CASRIQGFDTEAFF.